This T cell receptor (beta chain) came from a study of T-cell reconstitution after alpha-beta-depleted transplantation in children. The authors prepared the TCRbeta library with unique molecular identifiers. TCRdb itself ran the PCR reads through MiXCR, one entry per CDR3 protein. The sample consists of 640,000 or so distinct CDR3 sequences, roughly 17% of them appearing once. The V and J ends lost 2 bases and 4 bases, in that order; junction bases with no gene match: 5. CDR3 length: 13 amino acids. Germline CDR1 is SQVTM and CDR2 is ANQGSEA. This clonotype was observed many times. The TCR comes from a human donor who donated a stem cell graft to a child with acute myeloid leukemia. This chain links TRBV29-1 with TRBJ2-7; 7 bases match TRBD1. The starting material was PBMCs from the stem cell graft donor, obtained from the stem cell graft. CDR3 sequence reads: CSVESGTAYEQYF. CDR3 bases: TGCAGCGTTGAATCTGGGACAGCGTACGAGCAGTACTTC.